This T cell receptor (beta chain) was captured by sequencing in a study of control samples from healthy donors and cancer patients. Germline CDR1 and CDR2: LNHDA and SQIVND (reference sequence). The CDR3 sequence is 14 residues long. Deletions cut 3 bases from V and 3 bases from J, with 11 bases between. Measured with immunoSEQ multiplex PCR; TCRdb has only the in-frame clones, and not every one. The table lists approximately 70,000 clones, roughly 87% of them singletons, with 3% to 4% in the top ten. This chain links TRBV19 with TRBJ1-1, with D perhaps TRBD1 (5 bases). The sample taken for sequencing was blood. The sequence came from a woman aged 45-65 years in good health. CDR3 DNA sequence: TGTGCCAGTAGTATTGGGGGGATCGACACTGAAGCTTTCTTT. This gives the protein CASSIGGIDTEAFF.